The 16 T cell receptor beta chains in this list originate from one sample, sequenced in a study of T-cell memory formation after mild COVID-19. TCRdb re-called the 5' RACE reads with MiXCR, one entry per CDR3 protein. Among some 250,000 distinct CDR3 sequences listed, 9.4% were seen once. Sequencing was performed on PBMCs or a T cell subset sorted from them (not recorded which). The receptors here all came from a man between 18 and 35 years old who had mild COVID-19 (a few samples of this study predate the infection). Cell type and time point are not known.

The chain joins TRBV7-2 to TRBJ1-4; tentative D call: TRBD1 (6 bases). CDR3 length equals 13 residues. CDR1 and CDR2 from the germline V gene are SGHTA and FQGNSA. V was cut by 3 bases and J by 8 bases, with 10 bases left in between. The CDR3: CASSFGQTEKLFF. The CDR3 DNA is TGTGCCAGCAGCTTTGGACAGACCGAAAAACTGTTTTTT. Full variable domain (remainder filled in from reference TRBV7-2 and TRBJ1-4): GAGVSQSPSNKVTEKGKDVELRCDPISGHTALYWYRQSLGQGLEFLIYFQGNSAPDKSGLPSDRFSAERTGGSVSTLTIQRTQQEDSAVYLCASSFGQTEKLFFGSGTQLSVL.

This clonotype was counted a few times. The rearrangement joins TRBV12-3 or TRBV12-4 to TRBJ1-6; TRBD1 agrees at 9 bases. With V trimmed by 6 bases and J by 12 bases, 3 bases remained unmatched. The CDR3 runs 12 residues. In DNA form, the CDR3 reads TGTGCCAGCAGGAGACAGGGGGAACCCCTCCACTTT. It is translated as CASRRQGEPLHF.

The gene calls are TRBV7-2 and TRBJ1-2; a possible D gene is TRBD1 (5 bases). The germline V gene has CDR1 SGHTA and CDR2 FQGNSA. V shed 5 bases and J shed 4 bases, with 14 bases lying between them. The length of the CDR3 is 14 residues. As DNA, the CDR3 is TGTGCCAGCAGCCTCACCTCAGGGTCCTATGGCTACACCTTC. Translating it yields CASSLTSGSYGYTF.

The chain's CDR3 is CASSHRESPLHF. CDR3 nucleotide sequence: TGTGCCAGCAGCCACAGGGAGTCACCCCTCCACTTT. This chain joins TRBV14 and TRBJ1-6, with a weak D call TRBD1 (5 bases). This CDR3 has 12 amino acids. Per the germline V gene, CDR1 is SGHDN and CDR2 is FVKESK. Between the trimmed V and J ends, which lost 3 bases and 10 bases, there was a span of 7 bases. Complete variable domain (other parts from reference TRBV14 and TRBJ1-6): EAGVTQFPSHSVIEKGQTVTLRCDPISGHDNLYWYRRVMGKEIKFLLHFVKESKQDESGMPNNRFLAERTGGTYSTLKVQPAELEDSGVYFCASSHRESPLHFGNGTRLTVT.

This clonotype has at least ten counts. This sequence joins TRBV5-1 and TRBJ2-1; 9 bases match TRBD2. From germline, CDR1 is SGHRS and CDR2 YFSETQ. Losses at the gene ends were 4 bases for V and 4 bases for J; bases not matched to a gene: 12. The CDR3 totals 17 residues. The CDR3 DNA is TGCGCCAGCAGCCCTACAAAGACTAGCGGAAGTTACAATGAGCAGTTCTTC. Amino acid sequence: CASSPTKTSGSYNEQFF.

The chain employs TRBV7-2 and TRBJ2-3, with D perhaps matching TRBD1 (5 bases). The CDR3 covers 13 residues. Per germline, CDR1 SGHTA and CDR2 FQGNSA. V was pared by 6 bases and J by 6 bases, with 13 bases between. The CDR3, as DNA: TGTGCCAGCAGTAGGGGTTCCCTGGATACGCAGTATTTT. It encodes CASSRGSLDTQYF.

The chain couples TRBV7-8 to TRBJ2-6; 9 nucleotides line up with TRBD1. The CDR3 covers 19 residues. J was trimmed by 1 base and V by 5 bases; bases with no gene match: 12. Germline CDR1 SGHVS, CDR2 FQNEAQ. CDR3 sequence: CASSKRTGETRSGANVLTF. CDR3 coding DNA: TGTGCCAGCAGCAAGAGGACAGGGGAAACCCGTTCTGGGGCCAACGTCCTGACTTTC.

This clonotype was detected only a few times. The CDR3 nucleotides read TGTGCCAGCAGCTTACAACAGGGTCGCGTTAGCACAGATACGCAGTATTTT. Translating gives CASSLQQGRVSTDTQYF. This chain links TRBV7-2 with TRBJ2-3; a possible D gene is TRBD1 (6 bases). The V end lost 2 bases, the J end lost 0 bases, and 15 bases lay between the germline ends. CDR1 and CDR2 from the germline V gene are SGHTA and FQGNSA. The CDR3 covers 17 residues.

This clonotype was counted a few times. The gene calls are TRBV20-1 and TRBJ1-2; D uncertain. V was trimmed by 0 bases and J by 8 bases, leaving 16 bases between them. The CDR3 is 14 amino acids. Germline values: CDR1 DFQATT, CDR2 SNEGSKA (reference sequence). CDR3 amino acids: CSARDPLPRRGYTF. CDR3 nucleotides: TGCAGTGCTAGAGATCCCTTACCGAGACGGGGCTACACCTTC.

This clonotype was counted a few times. The rearrangement links TRBV7-2 to TRBJ2-7, with D hard to call. Per germline, CDR1 SGHTA and CDR2 FQGNSA. This CDR3 region has 11 residues. Trimming left V 9 bases short and J 7 bases short, with 13 bases between. The CDR3 protein is CASTGYLEQYF. As DNA, the CDR3 is TGTGCCAGTACCGGTTACCTTGAGCAGTACTTC. The full variable domain, with the rest looked up from reference TRBV7-2 and TRBJ2-7, is GAGVSQSPSNKVTEKGKDVELRCDPISGHTALYWYRQSLGQGLEFLIYFQGNSAPDKSGLPSDRFSAERTGGSVSTLTIQRTQQEDSAVYLCASTGYLEQYFGPGTRLTVT.

This clonotype turned up a few times. The rearrangement joins TRBV2 to TRBJ2-7; D gene uncertain. There are 13 residues in the CDR3. Germline CDR1 is SNHLY and CDR2 is FYNNEI. V was shortened by 6 bases and J by 0 bases, with 9 bases between the two germline ends. CDR3 nucleotides: TGTGCCAGCAGGAAACAGAGCTCCTACGAGCAGTACGTC. Translation gives CASRKQSSYEQYV.

This chain uses TRBV7-2 with TRBJ1-1; 7 bases match TRBD1. The germline V gene has CDR1 SGHTA and CDR2 FQGNSA. With V trimmed by 3 bases and J by 7 bases, 11 bases remained unmatched. This CDR3 has 15 amino acids. CDR3 DNA: TGTGCCAGCAGCTTGAACCAGGGGGGCCAAAATGAAGCTTTCTTT. Translated, it gives CASSLNQGGQNEAFF.

The CDR3 loop reads CASSVAPGGVGEKLFF. The CDR3 DNA is TGTGCCAGCAGCGTAGCTCCGGGGGGCGTCGGTGAAAAACTGTTTTTT. The rearrangement joins TRBV9 to TRBJ1-4; possibly TRBD1 for D (6 bases). With 0 bases removed from V and 7 bases from J, the gap between germline ends came to 16 bases. Germline assignment: CDR1 SGDLS and CDR2 YYNGEE. This CDR3 spans 16 amino acids. Filled out from reference TRBV9 and TRBJ1-4, the complete variable domain reads DSGVTQTPKHLITATGQRVTLRCSPRSGDLSVYWYQQSLDQGLQFLIQYYNGEERAKGNILERFSAQQFPDLHSELNLSSLELGDSALYFCASSVAPGGVGEKLFFGSGTQLSVL.

The CDR3 DNA sequence: TGTGCCAGTAGTATTTCACCAGGATACTATGGCTACACCTTC. Its protein is CASSISPGYYGYTF. V and J are TRBV19 and TRBJ1-2, with unresolved D. This CDR3 region has 14 residues. CDR1 is LNHDA, CDR2 SQIVND, per germline (reference sequence). Trimming pared 3 bases from V and 3 bases from J, leaving 11 bases between.

There are a few counts of this clonotype. V usage is TRBV24-1 and J usage is TRBJ2-2; 7 positions agree with TRBD2. Germline CDR1 reads KGHDR; CDR2 reads SFDVKD. The CDR3 has 15 amino acids. V lost 7 bases, J lost 6 bases, and 10 bases stayed unmatched. CDR3 coding DNA: TGTGCCACCAGCGTTGGGGGGGAGTTCGCCGGGGAGCTGTTTTTT. It specifies CATSVGGEFAGELFF.

In this sample, this clonotype turned up a few times. The chain links TRBV7-6 to TRBJ2-7; TRBD2 might be the D (7 bases). The CDR3 is made up of 16 amino acids. The germline V and J ends were trimmed by 4 bases and 4 bases, with 20 bases remaining between them. The germline CDR1 and CDR2 sequences are SGHVS and FNYEAQ. CDR3 in DNA: TGTGCCAGCAGCTCACCCCTGAGCAGGGGAGGGTACGAGCAGTACTTC. It translates to CASSSPLSRGGYEQYF. The entire variable domain, with the rest obtained from reference TRBV7-6 and TRBJ2-7, is as follows: GAGVSQSPRYKVTKRGQDVALRCDPISGHVSLYWYRQALGQGPEFLTYFNYEAQQDKSGLPNDRFSAERPEGSISTLTIQRTEQRDSAMYRCASSSPLSRGGYEQYFGPGTRLTVT.